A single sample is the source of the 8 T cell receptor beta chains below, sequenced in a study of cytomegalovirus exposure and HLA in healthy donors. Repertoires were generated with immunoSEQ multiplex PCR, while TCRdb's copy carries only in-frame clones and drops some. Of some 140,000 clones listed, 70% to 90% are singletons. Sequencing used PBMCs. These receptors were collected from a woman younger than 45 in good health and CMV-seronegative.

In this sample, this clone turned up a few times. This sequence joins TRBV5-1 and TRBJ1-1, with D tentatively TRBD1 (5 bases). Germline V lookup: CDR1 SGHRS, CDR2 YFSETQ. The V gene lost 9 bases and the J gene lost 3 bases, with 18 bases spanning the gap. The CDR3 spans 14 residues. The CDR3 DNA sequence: TGCGCCACTACGCTAGGAGGGGCAGACACTGAAGCTTTCTTT. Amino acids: CATTLGGADTEAFF.

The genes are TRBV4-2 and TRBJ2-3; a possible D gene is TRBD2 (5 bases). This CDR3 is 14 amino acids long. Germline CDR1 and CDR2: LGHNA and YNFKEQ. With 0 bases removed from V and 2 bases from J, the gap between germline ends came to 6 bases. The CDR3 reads CASSQERDTDTQYF. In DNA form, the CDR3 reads TGTGCCAGCAGCCAAGAACGGGACACAGATACGCAGTATTTT.

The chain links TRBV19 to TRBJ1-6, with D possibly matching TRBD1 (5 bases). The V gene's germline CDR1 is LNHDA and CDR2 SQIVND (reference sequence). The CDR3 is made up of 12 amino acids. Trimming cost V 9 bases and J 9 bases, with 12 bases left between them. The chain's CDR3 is CASRDKGSPLHF. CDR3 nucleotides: TGTGCCAGCAGGGATAAAGGTTCACCCCTCCACTTT.

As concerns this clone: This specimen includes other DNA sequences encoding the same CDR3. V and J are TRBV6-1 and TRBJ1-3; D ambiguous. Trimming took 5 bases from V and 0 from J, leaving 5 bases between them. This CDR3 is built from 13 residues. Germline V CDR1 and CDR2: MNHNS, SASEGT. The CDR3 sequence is CASSRGSGNTIYF. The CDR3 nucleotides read TGTGCCAGCAGTCGCGGCTCTGGAAACACCATATATTTT.

CDR3 sequence: CASTQVGTGKSYEQYF. The CDR3 DNA reads TGTGCCAGCACCCAGGTGGGGACTGGGAAATCCTACGAGCAGTACTTC. This chain links TRBV28 with TRBJ2-7, with D possibly matching TRBD2 (6 bases). The germline V gene encodes CDR1 MDHEN and CDR2 SYDVKM. V was shortened by 7 bases and J by 1 base, with 20 bases between the two germline ends. The CDR3 has 16 amino acids. The whole variable domain, filled in from reference TRBV28 and TRBJ2-7, reads DVKVTQSSRYLVKRTGEKVFLECVQDMDHENMFWYRQDPGLGLRLIYFSYDVKMKEKGDIPEGYSVSREKKERFSLILESASTNQTSMYLCASTQVGTGKSYEQYFGPGTRLTVT.

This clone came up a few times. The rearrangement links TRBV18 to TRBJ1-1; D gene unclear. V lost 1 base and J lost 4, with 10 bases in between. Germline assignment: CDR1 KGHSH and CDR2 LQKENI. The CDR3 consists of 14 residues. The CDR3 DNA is TGTGCCAGCTCACCACGGGCGATGGGCACTGAAGCTTTCTTT. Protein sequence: CASSPRAMGTEAFF.

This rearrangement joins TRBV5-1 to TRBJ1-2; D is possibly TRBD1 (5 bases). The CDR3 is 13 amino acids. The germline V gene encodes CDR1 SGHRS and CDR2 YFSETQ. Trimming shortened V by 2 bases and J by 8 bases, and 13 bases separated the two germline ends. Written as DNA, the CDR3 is TGCGCCAGCAGCTTAACCACGACAGACGGCTACACCTTC. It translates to CASSLTTTDGYTF.

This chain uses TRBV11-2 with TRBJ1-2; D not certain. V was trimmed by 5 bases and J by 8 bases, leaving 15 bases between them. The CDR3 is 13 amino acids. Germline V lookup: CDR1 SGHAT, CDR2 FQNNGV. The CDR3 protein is CASSAEQESGYTF. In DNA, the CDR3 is TGTGCCAGCAGCGCCGAGCAGGAATCCGGCTACACCTTC.